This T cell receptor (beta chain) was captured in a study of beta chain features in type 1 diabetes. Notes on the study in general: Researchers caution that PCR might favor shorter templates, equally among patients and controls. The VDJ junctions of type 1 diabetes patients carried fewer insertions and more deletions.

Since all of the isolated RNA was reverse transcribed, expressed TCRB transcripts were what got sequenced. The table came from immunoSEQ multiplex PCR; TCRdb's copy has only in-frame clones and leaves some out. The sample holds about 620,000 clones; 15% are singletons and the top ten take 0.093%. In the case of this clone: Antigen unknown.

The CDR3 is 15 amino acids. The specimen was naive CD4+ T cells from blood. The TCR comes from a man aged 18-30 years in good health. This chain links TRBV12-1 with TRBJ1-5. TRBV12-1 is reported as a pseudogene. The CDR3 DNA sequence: TGTGCCAGCAGCCCCGGACGGGTTAGCAATCAGCCCCAGCATTTT. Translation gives CASSPGRVSNQPQHF.